Presented here are 13 T cell receptor beta chains from one specimen sequenced in a study of cytomegalovirus exposure and HLA in healthy donors. Primers: 60 Vbeta forward and 13 Jbeta reverse. Sequencing used immunoSEQ multiplex PCR; TCRdb keeps in-frame clones, though not all of them. The repertoire consists of around 130,000 clones, with 8% to 9.5% occurring once and the leading ten covering 5.5%. The sample taken for sequencing was PBMCs. The receptors originated from a man aged 35 to 55 in good health and CMV-seronegative.

The chain has TRBV7-2 and TRBJ1-5; D is unclear. CDR1 SGHTA and CDR2 FQGNSA come from the germline V gene. V gave up 4 bases and J gave up 7 bases, with 11 bases separating them. The CDR3 is 13 amino acids. The chain's CDR3 is CASSSRTGQPQHF. The CDR3 DNA reads TGTGCCAGCAGCTCAAGGACGGGACAGCCCCAGCATTTT.

For this clone: Other DNA sequences in the same sample also yield this CDR3. The chain couples TRBV19 to TRBJ1-5; 11 positions agree with TRBD1. V lost 5 bases and J lost 4; bases outside the gene matches: 1. CDR3 size: 14 residues. Germline V CDR1 and CDR2: LNHDA, SQIVND (reference sequence). The CDR3 region is CASSGTGGNQPQHF. The CDR3, as DNA: TGTGCCAGTAGTGGGACAGGGGGTAATCAGCCCCAGCATTTT. Filled out from reference TRBV19 and TRBJ1-5, the complete variable domain reads DGGITQSPKYLFRKEGQNVTLSCEQNLNHDAMYWYRQDPGQGLRLIYYSQIVNDFQKGDIAEGYSVSREKKESFPLTVTSAQKNPTAFYLCASSGTGGNQPQHFGDGTRLSIL.

The chain couples TRBV27 to TRBJ2-3, with 9 bases aligning to TRBD1. Germline-derived CDR1 and CDR2 are MNHEY and SMNVEV (reference sequence). J was trimmed by 1 base and V by 2 bases; bases with no gene match: 4. The CDR3 length is 16 residues. The CDR3: CASSLLQGAGTDTQYF. CDR3 nucleotide sequence: TGTGCCAGCAGTTTACTACAGGGGGCCGGCACAGATACGCAGTATTTT.

The V and J genes are TRBV29-1 and TRBJ1-1, with 7 bases identical to TRBD1. This CDR3 is 11 amino acids long. Trimming took 5 bases from V and 11 from J; bases not matched to a gene: 8. Germline CDR1 reads SQVTM; CDR2 reads ANQGSEA. In DNA form, the CDR3 reads TGCAGCGTTCCTGATAGGGGGCAGGCTTTCTTT. Its translation: CSVPDRGQAFF.

This clone has a handful of counts. The gene calls are TRBV6-1 and TRBJ2-3, with 9 bases fitting TRBD1. The CDR3 spans 16 residues. CDR1 is MNHNS, CDR2 SASEGT, per germline. With 2 bases clipped from V and 0 bases from J, the junction kept 3 bases outside the gene matches. CDR3 loop: CASSESQGASTDTQYF. In DNA form, the CDR3 reads TGTGCCAGCAGTGAATCACAGGGGGCGAGCACAGATACGCAGTATTTT.

This clone was recorded a few times. The rearrangement uses TRBV7-9 and TRBJ2-7, with a weak D call TRBD1 (5 bases). The germline gives CDR1 SEHNR, CDR2 FQNEAQ (reference sequence). Trimming removed 4 bases from V and 3 bases from J, with 13 bases in between. The CDR3 covers 14 residues. CDR3 in amino acids: CASSSSQGIYEQYF. In nucleotides, the CDR3 is TGTGCCAGCAGCTCGTCGCAGGGAATCTACGAGCAGTACTTC.

This clone turned up a few times. J is TRBJ2-3 and V is TRBV10-3, with TRBD2 matching 8 bases. Germline V gives CDR1 ENHRY, CDR2 SYGVKD. CDR3 size: 13 residues. V was clipped by 9 bases and J by 4 bases; unmatched bases: 6. This CDR3 is CAMGGGFADTQYF. As DNA, the CDR3 is TGTGCCATGGGCGGGGGGTTCGCAGATACGCAGTATTTT.

The chain uses TRBV30 and TRBJ2-5; no firm D call. TRBJ2-7 explains the end of the DNA better; the J call may be wrong. Germline V gives CDR1 GTSNPN, CDR2 SVGIG (reference sequence). The CDR3 runs 12 residues. The CDR3 coding sequence is TGTGCCTGGAGTACCGAATTTTACGAGCAGTACTTC. This gives the protein CAWSTEFYEQYF.

This clone occurred a few times. This sequence joins TRBV4-1 and TRBJ2-5; D is possibly TRBD2 (5 bases). The CDR3 has 14 amino acids. The V gene's germline CDR1 is MGHRA and CDR2 YSYEKL. V was shortened by 2 bases and J by 1 base, with 8 bases between the two germline ends. In DNA, the CDR3 is TGCGCCAGCAGCCAACGCGGAGGCCAAGAGACCCAGTACTTC. Amino acid sequence: CASSQRGGQETQYF.

This clone appeared a few times. V gene TRBV6-6 combines with J gene TRBJ2-7; 8 positions agree with TRBD1. CDR1 and CDR2 from the germline V gene are MNHNY and SVGAGI (reference sequence). This CDR3 region has 14 residues. The trim removed 5 bases at V and 5 bases at J, leaving 8 bases unmatched. The CDR3 loop reads CASSQRQGWDEQYF. CDR3 nucleotide sequence: TGTGCCAGCAGTCAACGACAGGGGTGGGACGAGCAGTACTTC.

The chain uses TRBV19 and TRBJ1-5; 9 bases fit TRBD1. V shed 8 bases, J shed 4 bases, and the junction held 6 bases outside the gene matches. CDR1 is LNHDA, CDR2 SQIVND, per germline (reference sequence). The CDR3 is 14 residues long. The DNA for the CDR3 is TGTGCCAGTTTGGGACAGGGCCGTAATCAGCCCCAGCATTTT. Amino acids: CASLGQGRNQPQHF.

This clone was detected only a few times. The J gene is TRBJ1-6, the V gene TRBV11-2; D is unresolved. This CDR3 is 16 amino acids long. The V gene lost 3 bases and the J gene lost 7 bases, with 16 bases spanning the gap. Germline V gene lookup returns CDR1 SGHAT and CDR2 FQNNGV. CDR3 nucleotide sequence: TGTGCCAGCAGCTTTTCGGGGTCAGATCCGAATTCACCCCTCCACTTT. Protein: CASSFSGSDPNSPLHF.

The chain couples TRBV4-3 to TRBJ1-4; tentatively, D is TRBD1 (5 bases). The CDR3 loop spans 17 amino acids. V lost 0 bases and J lost 5, with 16 bases in between. Germline lookup yields CDR1 LGHNA and CDR2 YSLEER. CDR3 loop: CASSQEVPGLGNEKLFF. As DNA, the CDR3 is TGCGCCAGCAGCCAAGAAGTCCCAGGGCTGGGAAATGAAAAACTGTTTTTT.